This T cell receptor (beta chain) was sequenced during a study of blood T cell repertoires in COVID-19. Study as a whole: The cDNA or gDNA used as material had been derived from T cells, B-cell-depleted T cells, or PBMCs.

Adults between about 18 and 95 years of age took part from fewer than 30 US areas. The data were produced by immunoSEQ multiplex PCR, yet TCRdb's version contains in-frame clones alone and is incomplete. The sample holds more than 200,000 clones; roughly 84% are singletons and the top ten take roughly 7.2%. Germline loops: CDR1 SGHAT, CDR2 FQNNGV. With 6 bases clipped from V and 7 bases from J, the junction kept 7 bases outside the gene matches. The CDR3 contains 15 residues. This chain links TRBV11-2 with TRBJ2-4, with 12 bases aligning to TRBD1. This receptor was identified in a man between 25 and 39 years old in a cohort exposed to, infected with or recovered from COVID-19 (not recorded which). The sample taken for sequencing was PBMCs or T cells enriched from blood (not recorded which). CDR3 protein: CASRETGTGGNIQYF. The CDR3 nucleotides read TGTGCCAGCAGAGAAACCGGGACAGGGGGCAACATTCAGTACTTC.